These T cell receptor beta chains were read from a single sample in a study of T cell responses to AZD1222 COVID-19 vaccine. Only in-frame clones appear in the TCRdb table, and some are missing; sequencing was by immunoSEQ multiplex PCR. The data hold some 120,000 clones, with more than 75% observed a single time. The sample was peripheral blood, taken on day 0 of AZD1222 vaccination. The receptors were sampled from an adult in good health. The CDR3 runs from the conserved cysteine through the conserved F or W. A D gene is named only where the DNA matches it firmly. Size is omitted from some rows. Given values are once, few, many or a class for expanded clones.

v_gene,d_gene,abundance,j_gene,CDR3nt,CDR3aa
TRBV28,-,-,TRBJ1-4,TGTGCCAGCAGTTGGAGAGCTAATGAAAAACTGTTTTTT,CASSWRANEKLFF
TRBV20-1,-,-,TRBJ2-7,TGCAGTGCTAGTTCGGGCCAGGTTCGTGAGCAGTACTTC,CSASSGQVREQYF
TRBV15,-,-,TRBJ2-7,TGTGCCACCAGCAGGGATTCTGGATCCTACGAGCAGTACTTC,CATSRDSGSYEQYF
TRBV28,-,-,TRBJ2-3,TGTGCCAGCAGCACCCTATGGGGTCAGTCTAGCACAGATACGCAGTATTTT,CASSTLWGQSSTDTQYF
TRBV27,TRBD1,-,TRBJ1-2,TGTGCCAGCAGGAGGACAGGGTCTAACTATGGCTACACCTTC,CASRRTGSNYGYTF
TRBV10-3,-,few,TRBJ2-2,TGTGCCATTTTAGTGGACACCGGGGAGCTGTTTTTT,CAILVDTGELFF
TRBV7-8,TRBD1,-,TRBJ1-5,TGTGCCAGCAGCTGGACAGGGGGCATAGGTCAGCCCCAGCATTTT,CASSWTGGIGQPQHF
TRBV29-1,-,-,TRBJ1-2,TGCAGCGCGCAGGGGTTAGACTATGGCTACACCTTC,CSAQGLDYGYTF
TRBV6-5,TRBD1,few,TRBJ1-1,TGTGCCAGCAGTCCCAGGGGGCGCCTAGCCACTGAAGCTTTCTTT,CASSPRGRLATEAFF
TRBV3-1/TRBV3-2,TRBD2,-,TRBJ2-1,TGTGCCAGCAGCCTGGGGACTAGCGGGAGTGCAAATGAGCAGTTCTTC,CASSLGTSGSANEQFF